The following is a T cell receptor (beta chain) sequence with its context. V lost 0 bases and J lost 3, with 16 bases in between. CDR3 length: 17 amino acids. Germline CDR1 is SEHNR and CDR2 is FQNEAQ (reference sequence). This record comes from a study of control samples from healthy donors and cancer patients. Assay: immunoSEQ multiplex PCR; the TCRdb copy retains only in-frame clones and omits some. The sample contains about 150,000 clones, over 90% of which appear only once. Sequenced sample: blood. The TCR sequence derives from a man between 45 and 60 years old in good health. The chain recombines TRBV7-9 with TRBJ2-3, with D perhaps matching TRBD1 (5 bases). The CDR3 bases are TGTGCCAGCAGCTTAGCAGCTAGTGCAGGGCGAACAGATACGCAGTATTTT. It encodes CASSLAASAGRTDTQYF.